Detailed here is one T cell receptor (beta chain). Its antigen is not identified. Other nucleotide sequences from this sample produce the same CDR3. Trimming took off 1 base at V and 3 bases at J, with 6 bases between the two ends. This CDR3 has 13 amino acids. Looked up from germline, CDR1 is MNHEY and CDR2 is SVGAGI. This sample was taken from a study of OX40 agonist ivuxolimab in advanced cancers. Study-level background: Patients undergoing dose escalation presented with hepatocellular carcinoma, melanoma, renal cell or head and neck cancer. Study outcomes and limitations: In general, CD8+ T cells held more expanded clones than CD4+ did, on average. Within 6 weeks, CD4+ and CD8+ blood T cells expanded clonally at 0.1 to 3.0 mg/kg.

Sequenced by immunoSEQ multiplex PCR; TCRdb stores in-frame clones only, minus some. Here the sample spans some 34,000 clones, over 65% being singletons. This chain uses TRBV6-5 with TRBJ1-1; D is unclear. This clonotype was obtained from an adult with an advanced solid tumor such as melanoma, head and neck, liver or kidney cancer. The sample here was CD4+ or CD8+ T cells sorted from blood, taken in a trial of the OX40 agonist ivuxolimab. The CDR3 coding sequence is TGTGCCAGCAGTTACTTCGGCGACACTGAAGCTTTCTTT. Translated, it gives CASSYFGDTEAFF.